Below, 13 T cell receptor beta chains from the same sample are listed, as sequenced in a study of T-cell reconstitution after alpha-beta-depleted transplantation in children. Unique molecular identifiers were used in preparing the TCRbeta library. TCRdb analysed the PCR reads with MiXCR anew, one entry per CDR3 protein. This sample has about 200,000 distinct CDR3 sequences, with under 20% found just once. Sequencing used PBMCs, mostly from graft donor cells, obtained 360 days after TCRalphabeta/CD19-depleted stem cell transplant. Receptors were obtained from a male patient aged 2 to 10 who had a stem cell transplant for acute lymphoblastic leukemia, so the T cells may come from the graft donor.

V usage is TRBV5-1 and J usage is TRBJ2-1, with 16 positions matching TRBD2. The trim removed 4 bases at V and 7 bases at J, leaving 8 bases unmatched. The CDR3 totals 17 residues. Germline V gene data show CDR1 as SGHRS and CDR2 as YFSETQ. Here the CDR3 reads CASSRPGTSGGANEQFF. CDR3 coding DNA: TGCGCCAGCAGCCGTCCCGGGACTAGCGGGGGGGCAAATGAGCAGTTCTTC.

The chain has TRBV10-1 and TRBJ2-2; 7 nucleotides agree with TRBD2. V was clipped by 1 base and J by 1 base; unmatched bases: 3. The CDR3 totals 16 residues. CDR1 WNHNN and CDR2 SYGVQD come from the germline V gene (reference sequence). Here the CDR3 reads CASSEFVAGNTGELFF. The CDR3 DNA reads TGCGCCAGCAGTGAGTTCGTAGCGGGGAACACCGGGGAGCTGTTTTTT.

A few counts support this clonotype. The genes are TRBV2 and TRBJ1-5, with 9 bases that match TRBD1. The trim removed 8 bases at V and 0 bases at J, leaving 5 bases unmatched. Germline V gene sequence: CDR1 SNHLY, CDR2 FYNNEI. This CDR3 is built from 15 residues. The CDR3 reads CASGWTGDSNQPQHF. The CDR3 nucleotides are TGTGCCAGCGGATGGACAGGGGATAGCAATCAGCCCCAGCATTTT.

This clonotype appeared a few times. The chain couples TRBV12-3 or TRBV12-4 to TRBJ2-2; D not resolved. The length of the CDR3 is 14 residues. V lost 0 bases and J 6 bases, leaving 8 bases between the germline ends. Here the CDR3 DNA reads TGTGCCAGCAGTTTAGCGCTGGCTGCCGGGGAGCTGTTTTTT. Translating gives CASSLALAAGELFF.

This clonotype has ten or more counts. The chain's CDR3 is CASSLSTSSPLHF. The DNA of the CDR3 is TGTGCCAGCAGTTTATCCACTAGTTCACCCCTCCACTTT. V gene TRBV27 combines with J gene TRBJ1-6; the D is unclear. Trimming stripped 0 bases from V and 9 bases from J, with 6 bases between. The germline V gene has CDR1 MNHEY and CDR2 SMNVEV (reference sequence). The CDR3 extends over 13 amino acids.

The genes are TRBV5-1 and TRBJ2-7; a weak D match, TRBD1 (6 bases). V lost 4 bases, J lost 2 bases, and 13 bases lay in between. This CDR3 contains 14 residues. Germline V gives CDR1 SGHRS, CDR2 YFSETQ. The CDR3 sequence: CASSQGDKTYEQYF. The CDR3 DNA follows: TGCGCCAGCAGCCAAGGGGACAAAACCTACGAGCAGTACTTC.

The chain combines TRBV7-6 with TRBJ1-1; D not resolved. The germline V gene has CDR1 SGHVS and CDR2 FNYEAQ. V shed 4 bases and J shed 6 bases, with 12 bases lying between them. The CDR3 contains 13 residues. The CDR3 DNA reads TGTGCCAGCAGCTCATCGACTGGCGCTGAAGCTTTCTTT. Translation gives CASSSSTGAEAFF.

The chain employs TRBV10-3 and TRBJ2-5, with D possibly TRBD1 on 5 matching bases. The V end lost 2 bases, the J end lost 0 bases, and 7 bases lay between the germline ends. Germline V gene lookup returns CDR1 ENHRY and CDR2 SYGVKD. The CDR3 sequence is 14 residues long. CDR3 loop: CAISERGDQETQYF. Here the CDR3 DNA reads TGTGCCATCAGTGAGAGGGGCGACCAAGAGACCCAGTACTTC.

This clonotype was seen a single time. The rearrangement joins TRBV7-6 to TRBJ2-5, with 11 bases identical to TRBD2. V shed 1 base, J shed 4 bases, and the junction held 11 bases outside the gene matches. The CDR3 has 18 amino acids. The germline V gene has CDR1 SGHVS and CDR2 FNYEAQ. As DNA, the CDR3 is TGTGCCAGCAGCTTAGTGCTACTAGCGGGGGCGCAAACAGAGACCCAGTACTTC. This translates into CASSLVLLAGAQTETQYF.

This CDR3 is CASSISALQAEAFF. Written as DNA, the CDR3 is TGTGCCAGCAGTATTTCGGCCCTGCAGGCTGAAGCTTTCTTT. The chain is built from TRBV12-3 or TRBV12-4 and TRBJ1-1; unclear D gene. This CDR3 contains 14 residues. The V end lost 5 bases, the J end lost 6 bases, and 16 bases lay between the germline ends.

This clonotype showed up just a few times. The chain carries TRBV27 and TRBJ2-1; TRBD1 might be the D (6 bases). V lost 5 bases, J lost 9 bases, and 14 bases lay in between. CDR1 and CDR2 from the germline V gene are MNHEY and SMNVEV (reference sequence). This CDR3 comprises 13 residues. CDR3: CASSLQGPTEQFF. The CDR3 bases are TGTGCCAGCAGTCTCCAGGGGCCGACTGAGCAGTTCTTC.

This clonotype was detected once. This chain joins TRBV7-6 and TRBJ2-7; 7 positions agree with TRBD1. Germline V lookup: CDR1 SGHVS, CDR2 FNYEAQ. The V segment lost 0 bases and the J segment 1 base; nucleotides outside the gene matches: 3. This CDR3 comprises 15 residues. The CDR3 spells CASSLAPRGSYEQYF. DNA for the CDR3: TGTGCCAGCAGCTTAGCGCCCAGGGGGTCCTACGAGCAGTACTTC.

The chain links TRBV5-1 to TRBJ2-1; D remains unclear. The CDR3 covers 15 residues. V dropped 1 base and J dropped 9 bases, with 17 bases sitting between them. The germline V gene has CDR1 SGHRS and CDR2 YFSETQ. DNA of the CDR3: TGCGCCAGCAGCTTGATCGAGACAACCATCCCTGAGCAGTTCTTC. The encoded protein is CASSLIETTIPEQFF.